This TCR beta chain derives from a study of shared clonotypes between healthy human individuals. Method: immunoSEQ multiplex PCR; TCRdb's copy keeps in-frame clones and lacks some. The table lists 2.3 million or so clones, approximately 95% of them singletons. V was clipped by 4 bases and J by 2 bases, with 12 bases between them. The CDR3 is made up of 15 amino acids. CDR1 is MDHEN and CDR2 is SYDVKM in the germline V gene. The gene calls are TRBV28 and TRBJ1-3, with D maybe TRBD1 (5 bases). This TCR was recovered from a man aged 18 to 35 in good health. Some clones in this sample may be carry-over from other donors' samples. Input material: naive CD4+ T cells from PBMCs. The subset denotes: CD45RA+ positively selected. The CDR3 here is CASSSPTRAGNTIYF. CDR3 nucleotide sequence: TGTGCCAGCAGTTCGCCGACCAGGGCTGGAAACACCATATATTTT.